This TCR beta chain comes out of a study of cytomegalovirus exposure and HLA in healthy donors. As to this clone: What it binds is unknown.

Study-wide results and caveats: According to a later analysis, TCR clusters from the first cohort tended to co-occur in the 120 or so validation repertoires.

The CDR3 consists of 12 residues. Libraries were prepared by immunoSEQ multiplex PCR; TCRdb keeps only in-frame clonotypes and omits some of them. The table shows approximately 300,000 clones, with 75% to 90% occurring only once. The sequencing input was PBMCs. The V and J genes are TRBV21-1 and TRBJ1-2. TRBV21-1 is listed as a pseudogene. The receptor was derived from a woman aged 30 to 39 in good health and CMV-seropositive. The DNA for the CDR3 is TGTGCCAGCCACTTACGGGGTATAGGCTACACCTTC. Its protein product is CASHLRGIGYTF.